The 7 T cell receptor beta chains listed next were all sequenced from one sample in a study of blood T cell repertoires in COVID-19. Libraries were prepared by immunoSEQ multiplex PCR; TCRdb keeps only in-frame clonotypes and omits some of them. The sample lists roughly 180,000 clones; less than 90% were seen once. Input material: PBMCs or T cells enriched from blood (not recorded which). Receptor source: a woman aged 45-65 years who had recovered from COVID-19.

This clone occurred a few times. The chain employs TRBV6-1 and TRBJ1-4; the match to TRBD1 covers 9 bases. Trimming took 3 bases from V and 4 from J; bases not matched to a gene: 3. The CDR3 runs to 15 residues. CDR1 MNHNS and CDR2 SASEGT come from the germline V gene. The DNA of the CDR3 is TGTGCCAGCAGTGACGGACAGGGGATTAATGAAAAACTGTTTTTT. Encoded protein: CASSDGQGINEKLFF.

The chain carries TRBV19 and TRBJ2-3, with D possibly being TRBD2 (6 bases). This CDR3 comprises 16 residues. CDR1 LNHDA and CDR2 SQIVND come from the germline V gene (reference sequence). V was shortened by 6 bases and J by 2 bases, with 18 bases between the two germline ends. The CDR3 loop reads CASRKTPGLTTDTQYF. The DNA for the CDR3 is TGTGCCAGTAGAAAAACCCCGGGACTTACCACAGATACGCAGTATTTT.

The chain carries TRBV2 and TRBJ2-7; D gene unclear. Trimming pared 4 bases from V and 4 bases from J, leaving 8 bases between. The CDR3 sequence is 12 residues long. Germline V lookup: CDR1 SNHLY, CDR2 FYNNEI. The CDR3 DNA sequence: TGTGCCAGCAGTGTTACAGTGTACGAGCAGTACGTC. Residues: CASSVTVYEQYV.

This rearrangement joins TRBV28 to TRBJ1-6, with no clear D. In germline, CDR1 is MDHEN, CDR2 SYDVKM. The CDR3 totals 14 residues. The germline V and J ends were trimmed by 3 bases and 3 bases, with 6 bases remaining between them. CDR3 bases: TGTGCCAGCAGTTTTGGCCGCTATAATTCACCCCTCCACTTT. This encodes CASSFGRYNSPLHF. The complete variable domain, with remaining parts taken from reference TRBV28 and TRBJ1-6, reads DVKVTQSSRYLVKRTGEKVFLECVQDMDHENMFWYRQDPGLGLRLIYFSYDVKMKEKGDIPEGYSVSREKKERFSLILESASTNQTSMYLCASSFGRYNSPLHFGNGTRLTVT.

This chain uses TRBV19 with TRBJ2-5; TRBD2 matches 8 bases. Germline values: CDR1 LNHDA, CDR2 SQIVND (reference sequence). The ends lost 5 bases at V and 4 bases at J; junction bases unmatched: 9. The CDR3 is made up of 15 amino acids. CDR3 bases: TGTGCCAGTAGTTACCAAGCGGGGGCTACAGAGACCCAGTACTTC. Translated: CASSYQAGATETQYF.

The V and J genes are TRBV29-1 and TRBJ2-4; 11 bases match TRBD1. The CDR3 totals 14 residues. Trimming removed 6 bases from V and 6 bases from J; junction bases left unmatched: 7. The germline V gene encodes CDR1 SQVTM and CDR2 ANQGSEA. The DNA of the CDR3 is TGCAGCGTGGTCCGGGACAGGGGGTTAAACATTCAGTACTTC. Protein sequence: CSVVRDRGLNIQYF. Combining the CDR3 with reference TRBV29-1 and TRBJ2-4 gives the whole variable domain SAVISQKPSRDICQRGTSLTIQCQVDSQVTMMFWYRQQPGQSLTLIATANQGSEATYESGFVIDKFPISRPNLTFSTLTVSNMSPEDSSIYLCSVVRDRGLNIQYFGAGTRLSVL.

The rearrangement joins TRBV12-5 to TRBJ2-7; 15 positions match TRBD2. V lost 6 bases, J lost 4 bases, and 4 bases stayed unmatched. CDR1 is LGHNT and CDR2 is FRNRAP in the germline V gene. This CDR3 contains 15 residues. The CDR3 nucleotides read TGTGCTAGTGGACCCGGACTAGCGGGAGGGTACGAGCAGTACGTC. Translation: CASGPGLAGGYEQYV.